This T cell receptor beta chain is from a study of T-cell memory formation after mild COVID-19 (dated by TCRdb to the early 2020s). For context, the study as a whole: Most TCR sequence clusters were specific to one of the two donors. In a couple of donors, T-cell clones that expanded and contracted after mild COVID-19 were followed by sequencing TCRalpha and TCRbeta repertoires longitudinally. The cohort comprised two young, previously healthy adult volunteers, one female and one male. The paper's findings and limits, for the study overall: Contracting CD4+ clones were found mainly in CM and EM memory subsets, while CD8+ clones were enriched in EMRA. Some responding clones were found in pre-infection memory, which suggests that pre-existing cross-reactive memory T cells took part in the SARS-CoV-2 response. Only a couple of mild cases were covered in the study, and larger cohorts including severe cases with pre-infection samples were considered necessary. Whether the second-wave clones peaking on day 37 were SARS-CoV-2 specific was not confirmed. Clones contracting from day 15 to 85 had balanced CD4/CD8 phenotypes, while a second wave expanding from day 15 to 37 was biased towards CD4+.

Sequencer: Illumina NovaSeq 6000. Using 5'RACE with constant-segment primers, TCRalpha and TCRbeta cDNA libraries were constructed, with sample barcodes and unique molecular identifiers added in the process. RNA was extracted from every sample with Trizol reagent. The libraries were amplified in two PCR steps, and the second step added a second sample barcode and Illumina TruSeq adapters. Sequencing of the libraries was done on an Illumina NovaSeq, producing 2 x 150 bp paired-end reads. The authors processed their data as follows. With migec v1.2.7, reads were demultiplexed and then collapsed into UMI-guided consensus sequences. Using mixcr v2.1.11, UMI consensuses were aligned to TRA and TRB V and J templates and then assembled into clonotypes. A clonotype was counted as expanded or contracted only if both edgeR and NoisET called the change significant, with noise models trained on biological replicates. For edgeR calls, a false discovery rate-adjusted p below 0.01 and a log2 fold-change threshold of 1 were applied. PCA with hierarchical clustering of max-normalized trajectories of the 1000 most abundant clonotypes was used as exploratory dynamics analysis. Separately sequenced CD4+ and CD8+ repertoires were used to assign the CD4 or CD8 phenotype of responding clones. The public sequencing data were trimmed at Q25 with fastp and processed into clonotypes with MiXCR by TCRdb, which kept only in-frame beta chains. Merged by CDR3 protein, the rows form single entries marked with the most common genes and DNA. The V and J calls come from TCRdb's annotation, not from the publication. The sample table lists fewer than 150,000 distinct CDR3 sequences, over 15% of them with a count of one. In total, the top ten clones hold around 4.8% of the sample.

Ficoll-Paque density gradient centrifugation was the method used to isolate PBMCs. Deletion took 4 bases off V and 3 bases off J, with a span of 5 bases between the germline ends. Based on the germline V gene, the CDR1 and CDR2 sequences are KGHDR and SFDVKD. Inclusive of the bounding cysteine and phenylalanine, the CDR3 is 13 residues long. Only the CDR3 region is kept as DNA, spanning 39 bases read in frame from base 1. With regard to this clonotype: No antigen is known for it. No much larger clone exists at a distance of one base, and base qualities are not known.

This receptor chain uses TRBV24-1 and TRBJ2-2; no confident D gene assignment can be made. The specimen sequenced was PBMCs or a T cell subset sorted from them (not recorded which). The receptor was isolated from a man between 18 and 29 years old who had mild COVID-19 (a few samples of this study predate the infection). The sample titles of this study are shuffled in the database, so cell type and time point are left out; the donor was told from shared clones. The DNA reads as follows: TGTGCCACCAGTGAGGAGTACACCGGGGAGCTGTTTTTT. The resulting protein is CATSEEYTGELFF.